The text below deals with one T cell receptor (beta chain). V dropped 6 bases and J dropped 3 bases, with 9 bases sitting between them. Germline lookup yields CDR1 GTSNPN and CDR2 SVGIG (reference sequence). There are 12 residues in the CDR3. Researchers report immunoSEQ v3.0 was run at survey level. The assay was immunoSEQ multiplex PCR, and TCRdb's table has in-frame clones only and misses some. The data show 30,000 or so clones, 90% seen once. This record comes from a study of long-term antiretroviral therapy in people with HIV. The source of this sequence is a woman between 40 and 55 years old with HIV. Here the sequenced sample was unsorted PBMCs, taken 5 to 5.5 years after starting antiretroviral therapy. The chain employs TRBV30 and TRBJ1-3; no firm D call. CDR3: CACLWDGNTIYF. Written as DNA, the CDR3 is TGTGCCTGCCTATGGGATGGAAACACCATATATTTT.